The rows below give T cell receptor beta chains drawn from one sample of a study of blood T cells in healthy people across ages. TCRdb reanalysed the 5' RACE reads using MiXCR and keeps one entry per CDR3 protein. There are about 510,000 distinct CDR3 sequences in the sample; around a quarter occur only once, and approximately 4% lies in the top ten. This sample also belongs to another study, concerning T cells of mothers and their children.

Sequenced: blood. These receptors were taken from a boy aged 2 to 10 in good health. Each CDR3 is given with its conserved first and last residue. D genes are given only for firm matches. Size tells how often a clone was seen (once, few, many) or the class of an expanded clone, and some rows leave it out.

size | D | J | V | CDR3 | DNA
NA | TRBD2 | TRBJ2-3 | TRBV7-3 | CASSLLPQHRPSGATDTQYF | TGTGCCAGCAGCTTACTTCCCCAACACCGACCTAGCGGGGCTACAGATACGCAGTATTTT
few | NA | TRBJ2-2 | TRBV27 | CASSLTRSGELFF | TGTGCCAGCAGTCTAACTAGGTCCGGGGAGCTGTTTTTT
NA | NA | TRBJ2-7 | TRBV11-2 | CASSLGAGNPYEQYF | TGTGCCAGCAGCCTAGGGGCGGGAAACCCCTACGAGCAGTACTTC
NA | NA | TRBJ1-6 | TRBV11-2 | CASSFGGRPNSPLHF | TGTGCCAGCAGCTTCGGGGGACGACCAAATTCACCCCTCCACTTT
few | NA | TRBJ2-1 | TRBV29-1 | CSVEGSGPALGRNEQFF | TGCAGCGTTGAAGGGAGCGGGCCAGCCCTAGGTAGGAATGAGCAGTTCTTC
NA | NA | TRBJ2-3 | TRBV4-1 | CASSQEGTYTDTQYF | TGCGCCAGCAGCCAAGAGGGGACTTACACAGATACGCAGTATTTT
NA | TRBD1 | TRBJ1-1 | TRBV29-1 | CSTYRGTVNTEAFF | TGCAGCACTTACAGGGGTACCGTGAACACTGAAGCTTTCTTT
few | TRBD2 | TRBJ2-1 | TRBV7-3 | CASSLGRGGGNEQFF | TGTGCCAGCAGCTTAGGGCGGGGGGGTGGCAATGAGCAGTTCTTC
many | TRBD1 | TRBJ1-1 | TRBV28 | CASRSGDRENTEAFF | TGTGCCAGCAGAAGCGGGGACAGGGAGAACACTGAAGCTTTCTTT
NA | NA | TRBJ2-6 | TRBV29-1 | CSVKLGGANVLTF | TGCAGCGTTAAGCTGGGGGGGGCCAACGTCCTGACTTTC
NA | NA | TRBJ2-3 | TRBV10-3 | CAISVGGFTDTQYF | TGTGCCATCAGTGTAGGGGGGTTCACAGATACGCAGTATTTT
NA | NA | TRBJ1-3 | TRBV6-5 | CASSYGKGGNTIYF | TGTGCCAGCAGTTACGGGAAAGGTGGAAACACCATATATTTT
NA | TRBD2 | TRBJ2-7 | TRBV20-1 | CSASTSDTYEQYF | TGCAGTGCTAGTACTAGCGATACCTACGAGCAGTACTTC
NA | TRBD1 | TRBJ1-2 | TRBV7-2 | CASSIRQGAMVYGYTF | TGTGCCAGCAGCATACGACAGGGGGCGATGGTCTATGGCTACACCTTC
many | NA | TRBJ2-3 | TRBV7-2 | CASSLRTDTQYF | TGTGCCAGCAGCCTCCGCACAGATACGCAGTATTTT
few | TRBD2 | TRBJ2-3 | TRBV2 | CASTPERGAHTDTQYF | TGTGCCAGCACCCCAGAGCGGGGGGCCCACACAGATACGCAGTATTTT
NA | TRBD1 | TRBJ2-5 | TRBV9 | CASSARQGVAETQYF | TGTGCCAGCAGCGCAAGACAGGGGGTCGCGGAGACCCAGTACTTC
few | NA | TRBJ2-1 | TRBV27 | CASSLSGFVNEQFF | TGTGCCAGCAGTTTATCGGGGTTCGTCAATGAGCAGTTCTTC
many | TRBD2 | TRBJ2-7 | TRBV7-9 | CASSLAGGSEQYF | TGTGCCAGCAGCTTAGCGGGAGGGTCCGAGCAGTACTTC
NA | NA | TRBJ2-1 | TRBV3-1 | CASSQDRSGGQFF | TGTGCCAGCAGCCAAGATAGGTCTGGTGGGCAGTTCTTC
few | NA | TRBJ1-5 | TRBV20-1 | CSASSGRGNQPQHF | TGCAGTGCTAGCAGCGGACGGGGCAATCAGCCCCAGCATTTT
once | NA | TRBJ1-2 | TRBV7-2 | CASSLVPISYKTSNYGYTF | TGTGCCAGCAGCTTAGTCCCTATCTCCTATAAGACCAGTAACTATGGCTACACCTTC
NA | NA | TRBJ2-7 | TRBV5-1 | CASRQTRDLSEQYF | TGCGCCAGCCGCCAGACGAGGGACCTGTCAGAGCAGTACTTC
NA | TRBD2 | TRBJ2-5 | TRBV10-3 | CAIRQPSGEQYF | TGTGCCATCAGGCAGCCAAGCGGGGAGCAGTACTTC
few | TRBD1 | TRBJ1-1 | TRBV6-6 | CASTPGQGAYGTEAFF | TGTGCCAGCACCCCCGGACAGGGGGCTTATGGCACTGAAGCTTTCTTT
NA | NA | TRBJ2-7 | TRBV12-5 | CASGFGAWESYEQYF | TGTGCTAGTGGTTTCGGCGCTTGGGAGTCCTACGAGCAGTACTTC
many | NA | TRBJ2-1 | TRBV7-2 | CASSSARDNEQFF | TGTGCCAGCAGCTCCGCCAGGGACAATGAGCAGTTCTTC
NA | TRBD2 | TRBJ2-5 | TRBV20-1 | CSAGTSGMLETQYF | TGCAGTGCTGGGACTAGCGGAATGCTAGAGACCCAGTACTTC
NA | TRBD1 | TRBJ1-6 | TRBV4-3 | CASSQDRVDSPLHF | TGCGCCAGCAGCCAGGACAGGGTGGATTCACCCCTCCACTTT
NA | NA | TRBJ2-5 | TRBV20-1 | CSARDTYQETQYF | TGCAGTGCTAGAGACACTTACCAAGAGACCCAGTACTTC
few | TRBD1 | TRBJ2-7 | TRBV20-1 | CSAEDRVGSYEQYF | TGCAGTGCTGAGGACAGGGTGGGCTCCTACGAGCAGTACTTC
few | TRBD2 | TRBJ2-2 | TRBV10-3 | CAIPSGRSNGELFF | TGTGCCATCCCAAGCGGGAGGTCCAACGGGGAGCTGTTTTTT
NA | TRBD2 | TRBJ2-1 | TRBV7-9 | CVSSTPLAGTYNEQFF | TGTGTCAGCAGCACCCCTCTAGCGGGGACCTACAATGAGCAGTTCTTC
NA | NA | TRBJ1-1 | TRBV9 | CASSVVPSGTEAFF | TGTGCCAGCAGCGTAGTCCCAAGCGGCACTGAAGCTTTCTTT
NA | TRBD1 | TRBJ2-5 | TRBV24-1 | CATSDPGQGEMETQYF | TGTGCCACCAGTGACCCGGGACAGGGGGAGATGGAGACCCAGTACTTC
NA | NA | TRBJ1-2 | TRBV4-1 | CASSQARGPGYTF | TGCGCCAGCAGCCAAGCTCGAGGGCCGGGCTACACCTTC
NA | TRBD1 | TRBJ1-2 | TRBV9 | CASSLIGQGVGYTF | TGTGCCAGCAGCCTGATAGGACAGGGGGTGGGCTACACCTTC
NA | TRBD2 | TRBJ2-1 | TRBV2 | CASSVGLAGDEQFF | TGTGCCAGCAGTGTCGGACTAGCTGGTGATGAGCAGTTCTTC
few | NA | TRBJ1-3 | TRBV7-9 | CASSLEPGNAIYF | TGTGCCAGCAGCTTGGAACCTGGAAACGCCATATATTTT
NA | NA | TRBJ2-5 | TRBV5-1 | CVCPQETQYF | TGCGTCTGTCCTCAAGAGACCCAGTACTTC
few | NA | TRBJ1-2 | TRBV3-1 | CASSQELEGGSYGYTF | TGTGCCAGCAGCCAAGAGCTAGAGGGGGGCTCTTATGGCTACACCTTC
NA | NA | TRBJ2-7 | TRBV3-1 | CASSSSDGSTCEQYF | TGTGCCAGCAGCTCATCAGACGGCTCGACCTGCGAGCAGTACTTC
NA | NA | TRBJ1-2 | TRBV18 | CASSQDGVNYGYTF | TGTGCCAGCTCACAGGACGGAGTTAACTATGGCTACACCTTC
few | TRBD1 | TRBJ1-2 | TRBV29-1 | CSVALGQGLGYTF | TGCAGCGTCGCTTTGGGACAGGGCTTGGGCTACACCTTC
few | NA | TRBJ2-7 | TRBV20-1 | CSARDDRSYEQYF | TGCAGTGCTAGAGATGACAGATCCTACGAGCAGTACTTC
few | NA | TRBJ2-5 | TRBV29-1 | CSVVPTGLGETQYF | TGCAGCGTTGTTCCAACAGGGTTGGGAGAGACCCAGTACTTC
NA | NA | TRBJ1-2 | TRBV2 | CASSMTKYGYTF | TGTGCCAGCAGTATGACAAAGTATGGCTACACCTTC
few | NA | TRBJ2-5 | TRBV20-1 | CSARDQQLETQYF | TGCAGTGCTAGAGATCAACAGCTGGAGACCCAGTACTTC
NA | NA | TRBJ2-7 | TRBV29-1 | CSVEVRALDGDEQYF | TGCAGCGTTGAAGTGCGGGCACTAGACGGGGACGAGCAGTACTTC
NA | NA | TRBJ1-4 | TRBV20-1 | CSARDPRFPTSEKLFF | TGCAGTGCTAGAGATCCCCGATTCCCTACAAGTGAAAAACTGTTTTTT
NA | NA | TRBJ2-7 | TRBV12-3/TRBV12-4 | CASSLGTVRLGHYEQYF | TGTGCCAGCAGTCTCGGGACGGTTCGTTTGGGTCACTACGAGCAGTACTTC
few | NA | TRBJ2-4 | TRBV12-3/TRBV12-4 | CASSSSGENIQYF | TGTGCCAGCAGTTCCTCGGGGGAAAACATTCAGTACTTC
NA | NA | TRBJ2-7 | TRBV20-1 | CSASTTDSEQYF | TGCAGTGCTTCAACGACGGACTCCGAGCAGTACTTC
once | TRBD1 | TRBJ2-4 | TRBV5-1 | CASSLEGGGKNIQYF | TGCGCCAGCAGCTTGGAAGGGGGCGGCAAAAACATTCAGTACTTC
NA | TRBD1 | TRBJ2-2 | TRBV7-9 | CASSSRPGQGLAGELFF | TGTGCCAGCAGCTCCCGTCCGGGACAGGGTTTAGCCGGGGAGCTGTTTTTT
NA | TRBD2 | TRBJ2-5 | TRBV20-1 | CSARGLAGFQETQYF | TGCAGTGCTAGGGGACTAGCGGGGTTCCAAGAGACCCAGTACTTC
few | NA | TRBJ2-5 | TRBV20-1 | CSARGRRVRGTRYF | TGCAGTGCTAGGGGGAGGCGGGTTCGAGGGACCCGGTACTTC